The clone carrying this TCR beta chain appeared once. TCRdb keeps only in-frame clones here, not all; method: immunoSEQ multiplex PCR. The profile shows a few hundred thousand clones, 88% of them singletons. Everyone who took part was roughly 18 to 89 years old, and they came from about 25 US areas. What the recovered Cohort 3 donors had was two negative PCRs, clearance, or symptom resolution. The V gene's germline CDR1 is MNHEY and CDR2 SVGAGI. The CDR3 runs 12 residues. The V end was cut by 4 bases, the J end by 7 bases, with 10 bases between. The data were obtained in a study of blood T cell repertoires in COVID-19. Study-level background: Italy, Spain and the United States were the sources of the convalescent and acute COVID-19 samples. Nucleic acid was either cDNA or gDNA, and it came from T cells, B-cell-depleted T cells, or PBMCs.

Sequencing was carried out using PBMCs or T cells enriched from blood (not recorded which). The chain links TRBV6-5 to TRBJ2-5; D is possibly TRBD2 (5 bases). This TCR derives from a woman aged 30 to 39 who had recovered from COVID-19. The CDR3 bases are TGTGCCAGCAGTTCTGGAGGAGGGACCCAGTACTTC. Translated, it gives CASSSGGGTQYF.